The 28 T cell receptor beta chains listed next were all sequenced from one sample in a study of beta chain features in type 1 diabetes listed by TCRdb under 2018. Their target antigens are unknown. The library was made by the immunoSEQ multiplex PCR assay. The entire isolated RNA was reverse transcribed using the High Capacity cDNA Reverse Transcription Kit, and thus expressed TCRB transcripts were sequenced. TCRdb retrieved this table from immuneACCESS and kept in-frame rearrangements only. Not all clones are present; in checked studies, unresolved V genes account for under half, and no reason is known for the remainder. The sample data list roughly 160,000 clones, and 6.5% to 9.5% of these were observed just once. The ten largest clones take up 0.94% of the sample. What the work shows at the level of the full study, not this receptor alone: A moderate but significant shortening of TCRB CDR3 length was observed in type 1 diabetes patients in all four CD4+ subsets.

The sample comprised central memory CD4+ T cells from blood. Every receptor here comes from a woman aged 35 to 49 with type 1 diabetes.

The chain has TRBV7-2 and TRBJ1-1; perhaps TRBD1 as D (5 bases). From germline, CDR1 is SGHTA and CDR2 FQGNSA. The CDR3 runs to 14 residues. Trimming left V 2 bases short and J 5 bases short, with 12 bases between. DNA of the CDR3: TGTGCCAGCAGCTTATCGGGGGTGGTTACTGAAGCTTTCTTT. Protein sequence: CASSLSGVVTEAFF.

This clone has only a few counts. At one end the junction does not follow the germline gene, possibly because of a read error. The V and J genes are TRBV4-3 and TRBJ1-5, with a possible D match to TRBD1 (5 bases). Germline CDR1 reads LGHNA; CDR2 reads YSLEER. CDR3 size: 16 residues. The CDR3 protein is CASSQGAGGSNQPQHF. The CDR3 DNA follows: TGCGCCAGCAGTCAAGGGGCGGGAGGGAGCAATCAGCCCCAGCATTTT.

The chain has TRBV27 and TRBJ2-5, with D possibly matching TRBD2 (6 bases). The CDR3 is 14 amino acids. Trimming shortened V by 5 bases and J by 1 base, and 11 bases separated the two germline ends. Germline CDR1 and CDR2: MNHEY and SMNVEV (reference sequence). The CDR3 reads CASSRRDIQETQYF. The CDR3 DNA reads as TGTGCCAGCAGTAGGCGGGATATCCAAGAGACCCAGTACTTC.

This clone was seen at least ten times. CDR3 in DNA: TGTGCCAGCGGATACCCCGGGACACCTAATTCACCCCTCCACTTT. Translating it yields CASGYPGTPNSPLHF. This chain joins TRBV28 and TRBJ1-6; TRBD1 is a possible D gene (6 bases). V dropped 8 bases and J dropped 6 bases, with 17 bases sitting between them. The V gene's germline CDR1 is MDHEN and CDR2 SYDVKM. The CDR3 sequence is 15 residues long.

This clone has a handful of counts. The chain uses TRBV10-3 and TRBJ1-2, with 7 bases aligning to TRBD1. Germline-derived CDR1 and CDR2 are ENHRY and SYGVKD. The CDR3 totals 15 residues. The J segment lost 5 bases and the V segment lost 0 bases, leaving 6 bases of the junction unmatched. Here the CDR3 DNA reads TGTGCCATCAGTGAGTCGTTGGACAGGACTTATGGCTACACCTTC. Translating gives CAISESLDRTYGYTF.

This clone was detected only a few times. The rearrangement links TRBV5-4 to TRBJ2-2; 8 bases line up with TRBD1. Germline V CDR1 and CDR2: SGHNT, YYREEE (reference sequence). J was trimmed by 3 bases and V by 3 bases; bases with no gene match: 4. This CDR3 is built from 15 residues. The CDR3 loop reads CASSSDRADTGELFF. CDR3 nucleotide sequence: TGTGCCAGCAGCTCGGACAGGGCGGACACCGGGGAGCTGTTTTTT.

This clone has a handful of counts. The rearrangement uses TRBV4-1 and TRBJ1-6, with D hard to call. There are 14 residues in the CDR3. Germline loops: CDR1 MGHRA, CDR2 YSYEKL. V lost 4 bases and J 7 bases, leaving 11 bases between the germline ends. CDR3 loop: CASSLRLRNSPLHF. CDR3 DNA sequence: TGCGCCAGCAGCCTCAGGCTTCGGAATTCACCCCTCCACTTT.

As for this clone: The same CDR3 can be traced to other DNA sequences in this sample. The chain couples TRBV7-2 to TRBJ2-5; D remains unclear. V was clipped by 1 base and J by 2 bases, with 11 bases between them. Germline lookup yields CDR1 SGHTA and CDR2 FQGNSA. This CDR3 comprises 15 residues. The CDR3 is CASSLGGQPQETQYF. DNA of the CDR3: TGTGCCAGCAGCTTAGGTGGGCAGCCACAAGAGACCCAGTACTTC.

The chain links TRBV6-1 to TRBJ1-5; D gene ambiguous. The CDR3 has 14 residues. V shed 6 bases and J shed 4 bases, with 13 bases lying between them. Germline assignment: CDR1 MNHNS and CDR2 SASEGT. The CDR3 sequence: CASSAGIPNQPQHF. The CDR3 coding sequence is TGTGCCAGCAGCGCCGGGATCCCTAATCAGCCCCAGCATTTT.

The chain uses TRBV7-9 and TRBJ1-1, with D maybe TRBD1 (6 bases). This CDR3 is built from 12 residues. CDR1 is SEHNR, CDR2 FQNEAQ, per germline (reference sequence). V lost 4 bases to trimming and J lost 6 bases, with 9 bases between them. CDR3 amino acids: CASSSGVAEAFF. The CDR3 nucleotides are TGTGCCAGCAGCTCAGGGGTTGCTGAAGCTTTCTTT.

The chain employs TRBV7-2 and TRBJ2-1; a weak D match, TRBD2 (5 bases). In germline, CDR1 is SGHTA, CDR2 FQGNSA. The CDR3 totals 15 residues. The ends were cut back, 5 bases at V and 0 bases at J, with 11 bases in the middle. The DNA of the CDR3 is TGTGCCAGCAGCCAGGACTCCGCCTCCTACAATGAGCAGTTCTTC. This translates into CASSQDSASYNEQFF.

This clone showed up just a few times. V and J are TRBV5-1 and TRBJ1-4, with a possible D match to TRBD1 (5 bases). V lost 4 bases, J lost 8 bases, and 18 bases lay in between. CDR1 and CDR2 (germline): SGHRS, YFSETQ. CDR3 size: 15 residues. CDR3 nucleotides: TGCGCCAGCAGCGCGGGGTCGGGGCCTCTAGAAAAACTGTTTTTT. This encodes CASSAGSGPLEKLFF.

A note on this clone: The same CDR3 is also encoded by other DNA sequences in this sample. The genes are TRBV14 and TRBJ1-2, with no clear D. Germline V gene data show CDR1 as SGHDN and CDR2 as FVKESK. V was trimmed by 1 base and J by 4 bases, leaving 7 bases between them. The CDR3 covers 13 residues. CDR3 in DNA: TGTGCCAGCAGCCAAGTGTACAGCTATGGCTACACCTTC. Translated: CASSQVYSYGYTF.

This clone was seen more than once but under ten times. The chain has TRBV28 and TRBJ1-5; D is perhaps TRBD1 (6 bases). The V end was cut by 4 bases, the J end by 5 bases, with 15 bases between. The CDR3 consists of 15 residues. Germline-derived CDR1 and CDR2 are MDHEN and SYDVKM. CDR3 residues: CASSSIDRTDQPQHF. The DNA of the CDR3 is TGTGCCAGCAGTTCCATCGACAGGACGGATCAGCCCCAGCATTTT.

The chain combines TRBV29-1 with TRBJ2-7; TRBD1 is a possible D gene (6 bases). V was cut by 4 bases and J by 7 bases, with 14 bases left in between. The length of the CDR3 is 12 residues. CDR1 and CDR2 (germline): SQVTM, ANQGSEA. This chain's CDR3 is CSVGGQGREQYF. Here the CDR3 DNA reads TGCAGCGTTGGGGGACAAGGTAGGGAGCAGTACTTC.

The chain links TRBV7-2 to TRBJ2-4, with a possible D match to TRBD2 (6 bases). The CDR3 totals 15 residues. CDR1 and CDR2 (germline): SGHTA, FQGNSA. V was trimmed by 4 bases and J by 0 bases, leaving 10 bases between them. CDR3 DNA sequence: TGTGCCAGCAGCTCAGGGACTCTAGCCAAAAACATTCAGTACTTC. Protein sequence: CASSSGTLAKNIQYF.

CDR3 coding DNA: TGTGCCAGCAGCCCCCGGGTTCTGGGACAGGGAACCTACGAGCAGTACTTC. Amino acid sequence: CASSPRVLGQGTYEQYF. The chain recombines TRBV11-2 with TRBJ2-7, with 9 bases matching TRBD1. CDR3 length: 17 amino acids. V gave up 5 bases and J gave up 2 bases; unmatched junction bases: 13. CDR1 and CDR2 from the germline V gene are SGHAT and FQNNGV.

This clone came up a few times. The V and J genes are TRBV11-1 and TRBJ2-5; D not certain. Trimming took 5 bases from V and 5 from J, leaving 9 bases between them. The CDR3 covers 12 residues. The germline V gene encodes CDR1 SGHAT and CDR2 FQDESV (reference sequence). The CDR3 DNA reads TGTGCCAGCAGCCCAGAAGTGGAGACCCAGTACTTC. This sequence encodes CASSPEVETQYF. Combining the CDR3 with reference TRBV11-1 and TRBJ2-5 gives the whole variable domain EAEVAQSPRYKITEKSQAVAFWCDPISGHATLYWYRQILGQGPELLVQFQDESVVDDSQLPKDRFSAERLKGVDSTLKIQPAELGDSAMYLCASSPEVETQYFGPGTRLLVL.

This clone was counted at least ten times. The chain carries TRBV5-6 and TRBJ1-5, with D tentatively TRBD1 (6 bases). V was cut by 0 bases and J by 6 bases, with 13 bases left in between. The germline CDR1 and CDR2 sequences are SGHDT and YYEEEE. The CDR3 runs 15 residues. The CDR3 sequence: CASSLGQGISQPQHF. CDR3 bases: TGTGCCAGCAGCTTGGGGCAGGGGATCTCTCAGCCCCAGCATTTT.

The chain is built from TRBV19 and TRBJ1-5; 7 bases match TRBD1. With 7 bases clipped from V and 1 base from J, the junction kept 10 bases outside the gene matches. CDR1 is LNHDA, CDR2 SQIVND, per germline (reference sequence). CDR3 length: 16 amino acids. The CDR3 DNA sequence: TGTGCCAGTACCGGCCGGACAGGTACGAGCAATCAGCCCCAGCATTTT. Translating it yields CASTGRTGTSNQPQHF.

The rearrangement joins TRBV4-1 to TRBJ2-1, with 10 positions matching TRBD2. V dropped 4 bases and J dropped 6; count of bases not matched to a gene: 9. CDR1 and CDR2 from the germline V gene are MGHRA and YSYEKL. This CDR3 region has 16 residues. CDR3 DNA: TGCGCCAGCAGCCGTGGACTAGCGGCCCTAGGCAATGAGCAGTTCTTC. Translated, it gives CASSRGLAALGNEQFF.

There are a few counts of this clone. The J gene is TRBJ2-1, the V gene TRBV11-2, with D perhaps TRBD2 (6 bases). V was clipped by 5 bases and J by 7 bases, with 18 bases between them. Germline values: CDR1 SGHAT, CDR2 FQNNGV. The CDR3 spans 15 residues. As DNA, the CDR3 is TGTGCCAGCAGCCTACCCCATTTAGCGGTTAATGAGCAGTTCTTC. This gives the protein CASSLPHLAVNEQFF.

In its sample, this clone was seen a few times. V is TRBV28 and J is TRBJ2-7; 8 positions agree with TRBD1. This CDR3 is built from 14 residues. With V trimmed by 6 bases and J by 0 bases, 4 bases remained unmatched. The V gene's germline CDR1 is MDHEN and CDR2 SYDVKM. CDR3 residues: CASRGQGNSYEQYF. DNA of the CDR3: TGTGCCAGCAGAGGACAGGGAAACTCCTACGAGCAGTACTTC. Full variable domain (remainder filled in from reference TRBV28 and TRBJ2-7): DVKVTQSSRYLVKRTGEKVFLECVQDMDHENMFWYRQDPGLGLRLIYFSYDVKMKEKGDIPEGYSVSREKKERFSLILESASTNQTSMYLCASRGQGNSYEQYFGPGTRLTVT.

This sequence joins TRBV28 and TRBJ1-2, with TRBD1 matching 7 bases. This CDR3 is built from 13 residues. CDR1 MDHEN and CDR2 SYDVKM come from the germline V gene. V was pared by 2 bases and J by 6 bases, with 3 bases of the junction left unmatched. DNA of the CDR3: TGTGCCAGCAGTTTAGAGGGGGCGGATGGCTACACCTTC. Encoded protein: CASSLEGADGYTF.

V and J are TRBV2 and TRBJ1-1; no clear D. Germline V CDR1 and CDR2: SNHLY, FYNNEI. Trimming pared 3 bases from V and 0 bases from J, leaving 17 bases between. The CDR3 loop spans 17 amino acids. CDR3: CASSDTGSGSMNTEAFF. Written as DNA, the CDR3 is TGTGCCAGCAGTGATACGGGGTCAGGAAGCATGAACACTGAAGCTTTCTTT. The full variable domain, completed using reference TRBV2 and TRBJ1-1, is EPEVTQTPSHQVTQMGQEVILRCVPISNHLYFYWYRQILGQKVEFLVSFYNNEISEKSEIFDDQFSVERPDGSNFTLKIRSTKLEDSAMYFCASSDTGSGSMNTEAFFGQGTRLTVV.

The rearrangement links TRBV7-2 to TRBJ2-1; a weak D match, TRBD2 (5 bases). Between the trimmed V and J ends, which lost 2 bases and 4 bases, there was a span of 15 bases. There are 16 residues in the CDR3. CDR1 and CDR2 from the germline V gene are SGHTA and FQGNSA. The CDR3 sequence: CASSLLASPVYNEQFF. The CDR3 region has the DNA TGTGCCAGCAGCTTACTAGCCTCTCCGGTTTACAATGAGCAGTTCTTC.

The chain employs TRBV18 and TRBJ1-6, with 8 bases lining up with TRBD1. Trimming at V came to 3 bases and at J to 7 bases, leaving 2 bases not matched to a gene. CDR3 length: 14 amino acids. CDR1 is KGHSH and CDR2 is LQKENI in the germline V gene. CDR3 amino acids: CASSPGQENSPLHF. CDR3 DNA sequence: TGTGCCAGCTCACCGGGACAGGAAAATTCACCCCTCCACTTT.

This clone came up many times. The CDR3 bases are TGTGCCAGCAGTTTACTCCGCGGGGAAAAACTGTTTTTT. This gives the protein CASSLLRGEKLFF. The rearrangement joins TRBV27 to TRBJ1-4; D gene ambiguous. This CDR3 is built from 13 residues. V was clipped by 2 bases and J by 8 bases, with 9 bases between them. Germline V gene lookup returns CDR1 MNHEY and CDR2 SMNVEV (reference sequence).